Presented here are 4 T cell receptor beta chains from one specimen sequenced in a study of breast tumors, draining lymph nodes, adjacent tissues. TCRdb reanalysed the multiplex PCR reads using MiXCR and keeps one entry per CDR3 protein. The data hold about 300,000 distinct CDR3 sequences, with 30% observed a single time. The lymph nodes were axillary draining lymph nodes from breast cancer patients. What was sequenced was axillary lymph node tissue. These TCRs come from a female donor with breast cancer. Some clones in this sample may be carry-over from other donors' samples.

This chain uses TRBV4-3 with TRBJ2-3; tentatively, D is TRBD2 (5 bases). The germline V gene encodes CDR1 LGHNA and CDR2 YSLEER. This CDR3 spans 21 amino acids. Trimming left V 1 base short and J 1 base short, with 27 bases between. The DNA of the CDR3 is TGCGCCAGCAGCCAAGGGACTGGTTTCACTAGGCAGCGGAGCGGCACAGATACGCAGTATTTT. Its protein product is CASSQGTGFTRQRSGTDTQYF.

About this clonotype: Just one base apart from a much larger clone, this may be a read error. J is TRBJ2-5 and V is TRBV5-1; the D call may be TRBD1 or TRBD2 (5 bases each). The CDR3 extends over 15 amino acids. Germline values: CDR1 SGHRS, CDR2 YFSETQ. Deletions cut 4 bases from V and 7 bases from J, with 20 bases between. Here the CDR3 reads CASSKYRTHGGTQYF. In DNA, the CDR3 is TGCGCCAGCAGCAAATACAGGACTCATGGAGGGACCCAGTACTTC.

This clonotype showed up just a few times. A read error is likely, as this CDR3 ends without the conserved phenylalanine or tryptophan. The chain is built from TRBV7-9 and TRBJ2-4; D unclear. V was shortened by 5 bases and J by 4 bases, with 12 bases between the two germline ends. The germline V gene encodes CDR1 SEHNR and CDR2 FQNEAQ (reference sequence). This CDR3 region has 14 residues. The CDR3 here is CASSVDQVKNIQYL. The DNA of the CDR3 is TGTGCCAGCAGCGTAGACCAGGTGAAAAACATTCAGTACCTC.

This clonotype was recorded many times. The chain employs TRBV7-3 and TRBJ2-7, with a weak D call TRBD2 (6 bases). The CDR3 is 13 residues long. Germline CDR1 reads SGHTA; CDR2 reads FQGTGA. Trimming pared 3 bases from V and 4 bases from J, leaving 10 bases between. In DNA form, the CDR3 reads TGTGCCAGCAGCTTTGGGGGGACTTACGAGCAGTACTTC. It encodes CASSFGGTYEQYF.